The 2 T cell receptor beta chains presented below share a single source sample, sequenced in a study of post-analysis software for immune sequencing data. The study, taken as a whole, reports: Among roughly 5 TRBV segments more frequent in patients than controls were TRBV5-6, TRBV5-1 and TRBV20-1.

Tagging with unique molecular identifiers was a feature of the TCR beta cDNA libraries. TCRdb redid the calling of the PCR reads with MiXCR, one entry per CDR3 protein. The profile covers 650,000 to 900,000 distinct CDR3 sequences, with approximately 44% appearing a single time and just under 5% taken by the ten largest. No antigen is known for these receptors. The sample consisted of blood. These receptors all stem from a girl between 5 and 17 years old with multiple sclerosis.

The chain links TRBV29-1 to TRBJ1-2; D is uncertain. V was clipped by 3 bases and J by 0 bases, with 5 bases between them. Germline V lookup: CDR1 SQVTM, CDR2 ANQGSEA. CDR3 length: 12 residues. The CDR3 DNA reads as TGCAGCGTTGAGGCGGCTAACTATGGCTACACCTTC. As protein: CSVEAANYGYTF.

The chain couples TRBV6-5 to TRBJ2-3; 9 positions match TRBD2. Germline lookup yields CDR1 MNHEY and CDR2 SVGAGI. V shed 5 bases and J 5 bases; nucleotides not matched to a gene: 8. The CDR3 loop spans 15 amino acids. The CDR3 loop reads CASSLLAGDLDTQYF. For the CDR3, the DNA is TGTGCCAGCAGTCTCTTAGCGGGAGATTTAGATACGCAGTATTTT.